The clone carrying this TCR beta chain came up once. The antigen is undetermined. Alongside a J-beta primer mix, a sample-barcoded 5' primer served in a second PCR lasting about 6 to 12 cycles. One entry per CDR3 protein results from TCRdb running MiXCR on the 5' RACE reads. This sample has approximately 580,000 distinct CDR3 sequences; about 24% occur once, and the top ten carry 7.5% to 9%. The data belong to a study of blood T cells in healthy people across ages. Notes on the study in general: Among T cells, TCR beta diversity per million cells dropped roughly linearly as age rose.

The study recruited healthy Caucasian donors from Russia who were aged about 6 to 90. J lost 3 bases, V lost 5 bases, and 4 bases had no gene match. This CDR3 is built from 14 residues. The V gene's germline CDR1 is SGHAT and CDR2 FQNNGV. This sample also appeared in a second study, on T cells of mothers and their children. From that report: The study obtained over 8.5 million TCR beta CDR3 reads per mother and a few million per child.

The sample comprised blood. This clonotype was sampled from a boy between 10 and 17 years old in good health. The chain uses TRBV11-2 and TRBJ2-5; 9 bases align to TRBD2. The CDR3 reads CASSRLAEKETQYF. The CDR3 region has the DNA TGTGCCAGCAGCCGACTAGCGGAGAAAGAGACCCAGTACTTC.